Each of the 11 T cell receptor beta chains below was sequenced from the same sample in a study of T cell responses to AZD1222 COVID-19 vaccine. Assay: immunoSEQ multiplex PCR; the TCRdb copy retains only in-frame clones and omits some. The sample lists approximately 140,000 clones; about 91% were seen once. The sample consisted of peripheral blood, taken on day 0 of AZD1222 vaccination. Receptors were obtained from an adult in good health.

This clone was picked up a small number of times. The chain links TRBV24-1 to TRBJ1-2; D unresolved. This CDR3 has 16 residues. Germline V gene lookup returns CDR1 KGHDR and CDR2 SFDVKD. V was shortened by 4 bases and J by 1 base, with 15 bases between the two germline ends. The CDR3 protein is CATSDYGLNYNYGYTF. Here the CDR3 DNA reads TGTGCCACCAGTGACTACGGACTTAACTATAACTATGGCTACACCTTC.

V and J are TRBV11-2 and TRBJ2-1, with unresolved D. CDR1 and CDR2 (germline): SGHAT, FQNNGV. The CDR3 has 13 amino acids. The V end was cut by 3 bases, the J end by 7 bases, with 10 bases between. The CDR3 sequence is CASSFPDPNEQFF. The CDR3, as DNA: TGTGCCAGCAGCTTCCCGGACCCAAATGAGCAGTTCTTC.

The V gene is TRBV5-1, the J gene TRBJ2-7; TRBD1 matches 7 bases. The germline V gene encodes CDR1 SGHRS and CDR2 YFSETQ. V was pared by 5 bases and J by 0 bases, with 14 bases of the junction left unmatched. The CDR3 covers 17 residues. The CDR3 DNA follows: TGCGCCAGCAGTCCCGGGACAGTCACTACCCCCTCCTACGAGCAGTACTTC. Translated: CASSPGTVTTPSYEQYF. Full variable domain (outside the CDR3, taken from reference TRBV5-1 and TRBJ2-7): KAGVTQTPRYLIKTRGQQVTLSCSPISGHRSVSWYQQTPGQGLQFLFEYFSETQRNKGNFPGRFSGRQFSNSRSEMNVSTLELGDSALYLCASSPGTVTTPSYEQYFGPGTRLTVT.

The chain employs TRBV19 and TRBJ1-2; TRBD1 is a possible D gene (6 bases). The V gene lost 6 bases and the J gene lost 5 bases, with 22 bases spanning the gap. Germline loops: CDR1 LNHDA, CDR2 SQIVND (reference sequence). The CDR3 length is 16 residues. CDR3 amino acids: CASRFSGTQGLYGYTF. The CDR3 DNA is TGTGCCAGTAGGTTCTCAGGGACCCAGGGGCTGTATGGCTACACCTTC.

In its sample, this clone was seen a few times. The chain employs TRBV6-5 and TRBJ2-5, with D maybe TRBD2 (5 bases). Germline V gene data show CDR1 as MNHEY and CDR2 as SVGAGI. This CDR3 region has 13 residues. The ends were cut back, 5 bases at V and 5 bases at J, with 12 bases in the middle. The CDR3 reads CASSPRGPETQYF. CDR3 coding DNA: TGTGCCAGCAGTCCCCGAGGGCCGGAGACCCAGTACTTC.

The V call is TRBV6-2 or TRBV6-3, the J call TRBJ1-3, with TRBD1 identical over 7 bases. The J segment lost 4 bases and the V segment lost 6 bases, leaving 9 bases of the junction unmatched. Germline V CDR1 and CDR2: MNHEY, SVGEGT. The CDR3 is 15 amino acids. The CDR3 nucleotides are TGTGCCAGCAGCCGAGGACAGGATTCAGGAAACACCATATATTTT. Translation: CASSRGQDSGNTIYF.

The chain carries TRBV29-1 and TRBJ2-3; 13 nucleotides agree with TRBD2. This CDR3 spans 16 amino acids. Germline V CDR1 and CDR2: SQVTM, ANQGSEA. Trimming took 6 bases from V and 2 from J; bases not matched to a gene: 8. The CDR3 is CSVDGTSGENTDTQYF. The CDR3 DNA is TGCAGCGTAGATGGGACTAGCGGGGAGAACACAGATACGCAGTATTTT.

The V and J genes are TRBV6-2 or TRBV6-3 and TRBJ1-1; D gene ambiguous. This CDR3 comprises 13 residues. Germline V gene data show CDR1 as MNHEY and CDR2 as SVGEGT. The ends were cut back, 0 bases at V and 1 base at J, with 3 bases in the middle. The CDR3, as DNA: TGTGCCAGCAGTTACTCTTGGAACACTGAAGCTTTCTTT. Protein: CASSYSWNTEAFF.

This clone was counted a single time. This chain joins TRBV12-5 and TRBJ1-2; D is unclear. Trimming cost V 0 bases and J 6 bases, with 5 bases left between them. Germline V CDR1 and CDR2: LGHNT, FRNRAP. There are 12 residues in the CDR3. This CDR3 reads CASGLVPNGYTF. The DNA for the CDR3 is TGTGCTAGTGGTTTGGTACCAAATGGCTACACCTTC.

This sequence joins TRBV15 and TRBJ1-5, with 7 bases that match TRBD1. J gave up 1 base and V 9 bases, and 6 bases lay outside the gene matches. Germline assignment: CDR1 LNHNV and CDR2 YYDKDF (reference sequence). The length of the CDR3 is 14 residues. In DNA, the CDR3 is TGTGCCACAAACAGGGGTGGGAGCAATCAGCCCCAGCATTTT. Its translation is CATNRGGSNQPQHF.

The V call is TRBV13, the J call TRBJ1-6, with 7 bases that match TRBD1. The germline V gene has CDR1 PRHDT and CDR2 FYEKMQ (reference sequence). Germline trimming cut 4 bases from V and 7 bases from J; bases unmatched to any gene: 7. The CDR3 sequence is 15 residues long. This CDR3 is CASSWGQPRNSPLHF. The CDR3 coding sequence is TGTGCCAGCAGCTGGGGACAGCCGAGGAATTCACCCCTCCACTTT.